Shown below are 14 T cell receptor beta chains from a single sample sequenced in a study of blood T cell repertoires in COVID-19 (dated by TCRdb to 2018 to 2021). Libraries were built with the immunoSEQ multiplex PCR assay. TCRdb took this table from immuneACCESS and kept in-frame rearrangements with V and J called. Such tables lack part of the clones; where checked against another copy, unresolved V genes explain under half of the gap, and the rest is unexplained. The sample table holds 300,000 to 350,000 clones, of which roughly 87% were seen once. 8.9% of the sample is held by the ten biggest clonotypes. Sequenced sample: PBMCs or T cells enriched from blood (not recorded which). All receptors come from a woman aged 18-35 years who had recovered from COVID-19.

The V and J genes are TRBV19 and TRBJ2-7; tentatively, D is TRBD1 (5 bases). Germline lookup yields CDR1 LNHDA and CDR2 SQIVND (reference sequence). There are 15 residues in the CDR3. Trimming took 3 bases from V and 1 from J, leaving 13 bases between them. The CDR3 sequence: CASSIADSRSYEQYF. The CDR3 DNA follows: TGTGCCAGTAGTATCGCAGACAGTCGGTCCTACGAGCAGTACTTC.

The chain employs TRBV5-4 and TRBJ1-1; D is unclear. V dropped 4 bases and J dropped 0 bases, with 10 bases sitting between them. Germline values: CDR1 SGHNT, CDR2 YYREEE (reference sequence). This CDR3 is 14 amino acids long. The CDR3 DNA reads as TGTGCCAGCAGCCCCACCGCTATGAACACTGAAGCTTTCTTT. This translates into CASSPTAMNTEAFF.

The genes are TRBV6-2 or TRBV6-3 and TRBJ2-7; a possible D gene is TRBD1 (5 bases). V was clipped by 4 bases and J by 0 bases, with 22 bases between them. The CDR3 contains 18 residues. Per germline, CDR1 MNHEY and CDR2 SVGEGT. The chain's CDR3 is CASSLSPGGAVSSYEQYF. The CDR3 DNA reads TGTGCCAGCAGTTTATCCCCGGGTGGGGCAGTGAGCTCCTACGAGCAGTACTTC.

The chain links TRBV28 to TRBJ1-1; the match to TRBD1 covers 9 bases. With V trimmed by 4 bases and J by 6 bases, 24 bases remained unmatched. Per the germline V gene, CDR1 is MDHEN and CDR2 is SYDVKM. The CDR3 has 20 amino acids. The DNA of the CDR3 is TGTGCCAGCAGTTCCCCACCGGGACAGGGTGTTCACCCGAAGGGGGCTGAAGCTTTCTTT. Translating it yields CASSSPPGQGVHPKGAEAFF.

The chain carries TRBV4-3 and TRBJ1-2; D perhaps matches TRBD1 (5 bases). V was trimmed by 0 bases and J by 4 bases, leaving 12 bases between them. There are 15 residues in the CDR3. Germline assignment: CDR1 LGHNA and CDR2 YSLEER. The CDR3 loop reads CASSQDLGGIYGYTF. Written as DNA, the CDR3 is TGCGCCAGCAGCCAAGATCTGGGGGGGATCTATGGCTACACCTTC.

The genes are TRBV7-2 and TRBJ2-4; a weak D match, TRBD2 (6 bases). Deletions cut 2 bases from V and 7 bases from J, with 21 bases between. Germline V gene data show CDR1 as SGHTA and CDR2 as FQGNSA. There are 17 residues in the CDR3. The CDR3 loop reads CASSLTASEPRVNIQYF. In DNA, the CDR3 is TGTGCCAGCAGCTTAACCGCTAGCGAACCCCGGGTCAACATTCAGTACTTC.

The J gene is TRBJ1-2, the V gene TRBV9; 7 positions agree with TRBD1. The V gene end was trimmed by 0 bases and the J gene end by 0 bases; junction bases not matched to a gene: 5. This CDR3 comprises 16 residues. The germline V gene encodes CDR1 SGDLS and CDR2 YYNGEE. The CDR3: CASSVAATGTNYGYTF. CDR3 bases: TGTGCCAGCAGCGTAGCTGCGACAGGGACTAACTATGGCTACACCTTC.

The chain combines TRBV28 with TRBJ1-2, with TRBD1 identical over 7 bases. Unmatched junction bases numbered 10, after V lost 5 bases and J lost 4 bases. CDR1 is MDHEN and CDR2 is SYDVKM in the germline V gene. The CDR3 runs 15 residues. CDR3 residues: CASSKPGQSLYGYTF. CDR3 coding DNA: TGTGCCAGCAGTAAGCCGGGACAGTCCCTCTATGGCTACACCTTC.

Points on this clone: A read error is possible here, since a much larger clone lies one base away. The chain joins TRBV6-2 or TRBV6-3 to TRBJ2-1; D gene unclear. The CDR3 totals 10 residues. CDR1 MNHEY and CDR2 SVGEGT come from the germline V gene. The germline V and J ends were trimmed by 5 bases and 7 bases, with 3 bases remaining between them. The CDR3 coding sequence is TGTGCCAGCAGTCCGAATGAGCAGTTCTTC. Protein product: CASSPNEQFF.

This clone has a handful of counts. This chain uses TRBV4-3 with TRBJ1-2, with TRBD1 identical over 12 bases. Germline V gives CDR1 LGHNA, CDR2 YSLEER. This CDR3 comprises 14 residues. J lost 4 bases, V lost 4 bases, and 1 base had no gene match. The CDR3 protein is CASSRDRGPYGYTF. CDR3 nucleotides: TGCGCCAGCAGCCGGGACAGGGGGCCCTATGGCTACACCTTC.

The chain combines TRBV7-6 with TRBJ2-2, with 15 bases matching TRBD2. Germline V gene data show CDR1 as SGHVS and CDR2 as FNYEAQ. This CDR3 comprises 20 residues. Losses at the gene ends were 5 bases for V and 3 bases for J; bases not matched to a gene: 13. CDR3 amino acids: CASSSLPRTSGGADTGELFF. The CDR3 bases are TGTGCCAGCAGCAGCCTACCGAGGACTAGCGGGGGGGCCGACACCGGGGAGCTGTTTTTT. Complete variable domain (other parts from reference TRBV7-6 and TRBJ2-2): GAGVSQSPRYKVTKRGQDVALRCDPISGHVSLYWYRQALGQGPEFLTYFNYEAQQDKSGLPNDRFSAERPEGSISTLTIQRTEQRDSAMYRCASSSLPRTSGGADTGELFFGEGSRLTVL.

The chain links TRBV28 to TRBJ2-3, with D perhaps TRBD2 (5 bases). Trimming cost V 8 bases and J 4 bases, with 13 bases left between them. The CDR3 extends over 13 amino acids. Germline CDR1 MDHEN, CDR2 SYDVKM. CDR3 DNA sequence: TGTGCCAGCGCAACTAGATCCCCAGATACGCAGTATTTT. It yields the protein CASATRSPDTQYF. Full variable domain (outside the CDR3, taken from reference TRBV28 and TRBJ2-3): DVKVTQSSRYLVKRTGEKVFLECVQDMDHENMFWYRQDPGLGLRLIYFSYDVKMKEKGDIPEGYSVSREKKERFSLILESASTNQTSMYLCASATRSPDTQYFGPGTRLTVL.

This rearrangement joins TRBV6-5 to TRBJ1-1; TRBD1 aligns across 8 bases. The CDR3 runs to 13 residues. The germline V gene encodes CDR1 MNHEY and CDR2 SVGAGI. J was trimmed by 2 bases and V by 5 bases; bases with no gene match: 1. The CDR3 DNA reads as TGTGCCAGCAGTACAGGGGGAAACACTGAAGCTTTCTTT. Translation gives CASSTGGNTEAFF.

The genes are TRBV9 and TRBJ2-6; D unclear. Germline V lookup: CDR1 SGDLS, CDR2 YYNGEE. Trimming shortened V by 3 bases and J by 0 bases, and 7 bases separated the two germline ends. This CDR3 comprises 15 residues. CDR3 loop: CASSEHHSGANVLTF. In nucleotides, the CDR3 is TGTGCCAGCAGCGAACATCACTCTGGGGCCAACGTCCTGACTTTC.